A single sample is the source of the 29 T cell receptor beta chains below, sequenced in a study of CD8 T cells in Susac syndrome. Reverse transcription of about 0.5 to 1 ug RNA was performed with random hexamers. A single record per CDR3 protein comes from TCRdb applying MiXCR to the immunoSEQ multiplex PCR reads. The table shows some 150,000 distinct CDR3 sequences, with roughly 95% occurring only once. Specimen: CD4+ T cells from PBMCs. The receptors stem from a human donor in good health.

The chain recombines TRBV3-1 with TRBJ2-2; D uncertain. The CDR3 spans 16 residues. Trimming removed 4 bases from V and 4 bases from J, with 16 bases in between. Germline-derived CDR1 and CDR2 are LGHDT and YNNKEL (reference sequence). CDR3 loop: CASSLTGPFTTGELFF. The CDR3 DNA reads TGTGCCAGCAGCCTCACCGGACCTTTTACCACCGGGGAGCTGTTTTTT.

The V and J genes are TRBV27 and TRBJ2-7; TRBD1 is a possible D gene (5 bases). This CDR3 comprises 14 residues. Trimming took off 3 bases at V and 3 bases at J, with 12 bases between the two ends. The germline gives CDR1 MNHEY, CDR2 SMNVEV (reference sequence). CDR3 in amino acids: CASSLVGPYYEQYF. CDR3 nucleotide sequence: TGTGCCAGCAGTTTGGTGGGGCCCTACTACGAGCAGTACTTC.

The sample holds one count of this clonotype. The chain uses TRBV3-1 and TRBJ2-3, with TRBD2 matching 10 bases. The CDR3 covers 17 residues. CDR1 is LGHDT, CDR2 YNNKEL, per germline (reference sequence). V shed 2 bases and J 6 bases; nucleotides not matched to a gene: 11. The CDR3 DNA sequence: TGTGCCAGCAGCCAATTGGTGGCTAGCGGGAGCGCGGATACGCAGTATTTT. It specifies CASSQLVASGSADTQYF.

The rearrangement uses TRBV5-1 and TRBJ2-2; D remains ambiguous. CDR1 SGHRS and CDR2 YFSETQ come from the germline V gene. There are 13 residues in the CDR3. Trimming left V 5 bases short and J 5 bases short, with 10 bases between. In nucleotides, the CDR3 is TGCGCCAGCAGTTCTGCTGGGACCGGGGAGCTGTTTTTT. As protein: CASSSAGTGELFF.

The rearrangement links TRBV4-1 to TRBJ1-1; D remains unclear. Germline V lookup: CDR1 MGHRA, CDR2 YSYEKL. The CDR3 spans 17 residues. Trimming pared 4 bases from V and 0 bases from J, leaving 18 bases between. The CDR3 DNA is TGCGCCAGCAGCCCCTCCCTTCCCCAAAAAATGAACACTGAAGCTTTCTTT. Translation gives CASSPSLPQKMNTEAFF.

The rearrangement joins TRBV27 to TRBJ2-3; D not certain. The CDR3 has 16 residues. Germline V gene data show CDR1 as MNHEY and CDR2 as SMNVEV (reference sequence). Trimming shortened V by 5 bases and J by 1 base, and 16 bases separated the two germline ends. The CDR3 loop reads CASSPPMGFGTDTQYF. The CDR3, as DNA: TGTGCCAGCAGTCCCCCAATGGGTTTTGGCACAGATACGCAGTATTTT.

The CDR3 region is CASSASTGTATGYTF. The CDR3 DNA reads as TGCGCCAGCAGTGCCTCCACGGGGACCGCGACCGGCTACACCTTC. The chain links TRBV10-2 to TRBJ1-2; D might be TRBD1 (5 bases). Per the germline V gene, CDR1 is WSHSY and CDR2 is SAAADI. CDR3 length: 15 amino acids. V gave up 4 bases and J gave up 8 bases, with 20 bases separating them.

V and J are TRBV5-6 and TRBJ1-4, with a weak D call TRBD1 (6 bases). Per germline, CDR1 SGHDT and CDR2 YYEEEE. CDR3 size: 15 residues. With 2 bases removed from V and 7 bases from J, the gap between germline ends came to 15 bases. CDR3 DNA sequence: TGTGCCAGCAGCTTACAGGGCCGTCAGGGTGAAAAACTGTTTTTT. Amino acids: CASSLQGRQGEKLFF.

Concerning this clonotype: At one end the junction does not follow the germline gene, possibly because of a read error. The rearrangement joins TRBV2 to TRBJ1-1; D call uncertain. The CDR3 length is 12 residues. The V gene's germline CDR1 is SNHLY and CDR2 FYNNEI. CDR3 nucleotides: TGTGCCACCAGTCGGGAGAACACTGAAGCTTTCTTT. Translating it yields CATSRENTEAFF.

The count of this clonotype is one. The V call is TRBV20-1, the J call TRBJ2-2; 7 bases align to TRBD2. The V gene's germline CDR1 is DFQATT and CDR2 SNEGSKA (reference sequence). V shed 1 base and J 4 bases; nucleotides not matched to a gene: 9. The CDR3 contains 16 residues. CDR3 protein: CSARGPVRGGTGELFF. In DNA form, the CDR3 reads TGCAGTGCTAGAGGCCCGGTCCGCGGGGGCACCGGGGAGCTGTTTTTT.

This clonotype is a singleton in its sample. The CDR3 is CASSFDGTWGYTF. The CDR3 region has the DNA TGTGCCAGCAGTTTCGACGGAACGTGGGGCTACACCTTC. The chain couples TRBV27 to TRBJ1-2; D uncertain. This CDR3 comprises 13 residues. V was shortened by 3 bases and J by 8 bases, with 13 bases between the two germline ends. Looked up from germline, CDR1 is MNHEY and CDR2 is SMNVEV (reference sequence).

The CDR3 reads CASSLAGTGEYGYTF. The CDR3 DNA follows: TGTGCCAGCAGCTTGGCCGGGACAGGTGAATATGGCTACACCTTC. The chain joins TRBV5-6 to TRBJ1-2; 8 bases are a match to TRBD1. Trimming at V came to 0 bases and at J to 5 bases, leaving 6 bases not matched to a gene. CDR1 is SGHDT, CDR2 YYEEEE, per germline. This CDR3 is built from 15 residues.

This clonotype was counted once. J is TRBJ2-7 and V is TRBV20-1; D possibly corresponds to TRBD2 (5 bases). The CDR3 sequence is 16 residues long. The ends were cut back, 2 bases at V and 0 bases at J, with 17 bases in the middle. Germline CDR1 and CDR2: DFQATT and SNEGSKA (reference sequence). The CDR3 DNA sequence: TGCAGTGCTAGACCTAATCTAGCACCGAGCTCCTACGAGCAGTACTTC. Its protein is CSARPNLAPSSYEQYF.

The chain employs TRBV5-1 and TRBJ2-5; 14 bases are shared with TRBD2. J lost 1 base, V lost 3 bases, and 5 bases had no gene match. CDR1 is SGHRS and CDR2 is YFSETQ in the germline V gene. The CDR3 is 17 amino acids. This chain's CDR3 is CASSYGLAGGPQETQYF. As DNA, the CDR3 is TGCGCCAGCAGCTACGGACTAGCGGGAGGCCCCCAAGAGACCCAGTACTTC.

V and J are TRBV4-2 and TRBJ2-1, with TRBD2 matching 10 bases. CDR1 is LGHNA and CDR2 is YNFKEQ in the germline V gene. The V and J ends lost 1 base and 7 bases, in that order; junction bases with no gene match: 7. The CDR3 is 16 residues long. The CDR3 here is CASSQALAGVRNEQFF. As DNA, the CDR3 is TGTGCCAGCAGCCAAGCCCTAGCGGGAGTTAGGAATGAGCAGTTCTTC.

The rearrangement uses TRBV4-1 and TRBJ1-1; 8 bases align to TRBD1. The V segment lost 2 bases and the J segment 1 base; nucleotides outside the gene matches: 9. The CDR3 covers 17 residues. Germline V lookup: CDR1 MGHRA, CDR2 YSYEKL. This CDR3 reads CASSQQMTGVANTEAFF. The CDR3, as DNA: TGCGCCAGCAGCCAACAAATGACAGGGGTAGCGAACACTGAAGCTTTCTTT.

The V and J genes are TRBV7-8 and TRBJ2-7; D may be TRBD2 (6 bases). The V gene's germline CDR1 is SGHVS and CDR2 FQNEAQ. With 5 bases removed from V and 4 bases from J, the gap between germline ends came to 9 bases. The length of the CDR3 is 12 residues. Written as DNA, the CDR3 is TGTGCCAGCAGCGGGACTTATTACGAGCAGTACTTC. Amino acids: CASSGTYYEQYF.

The chain links TRBV18 to TRBJ2-3, with TRBD2 identical over 8 bases. Germline CDR1 KGHSH, CDR2 LQKENI. CDR3 length: 13 amino acids. J gave up 6 bases and V 6 bases, and 5 bases lay outside the gene matches. The CDR3 here is CASSGTRTDTQYF. CDR3 DNA sequence: TGTGCCAGCTCCGGGACTAGAACCGATACGCAGTATTTT.

The gene calls are TRBV12-3 or TRBV12-4 and TRBJ2-3, with D hard to call. This CDR3 has 13 amino acids. V shed 0 bases and J shed 2 bases, with 3 bases lying between them. The CDR3 region has the DNA TGTGCCAGCAGTTTAGCCCACACAGATACGCAGTATTTT. Residues: CASSLAHTDTQYF.

The chain combines TRBV3-1 with TRBJ2-3; 12 nucleotides align to TRBD2. V was clipped by 4 bases and J by 4 bases; unmatched bases: 9. Germline CDR1 reads LGHDT; CDR2 reads YNNKEL (reference sequence). The CDR3 runs to 17 residues. DNA for the CDR3: TGTGCCAGCAGCCCTCTGCTAGCGGGAGGGTCGGCAGATACGCAGTATTTT. Protein: CASSPLLAGGSADTQYF.

The chain is built from TRBV29-1 and TRBJ2-7, with D possibly being TRBD1 or TRBD2 (5 bases each). The CDR3 spans 15 residues. Germline values: CDR1 SQVTM, CDR2 ANQGSEA. Trimming left V 0 bases short and J 1 base short, with 13 bases between. Here the CDR3 reads CSVEDRDRNSYEQYF. As DNA, the CDR3 is TGCAGCGTTGAAGACCGGGACCGAAATTCCTACGAGCAGTACTTC.

V and J are TRBV28 and TRBJ2-2; tentatively, D is TRBD1 (6 bases). CDR1 is MDHEN and CDR2 is SYDVKM in the germline V gene. This CDR3 contains 15 residues. Trimming shortened V by 8 bases and J by 1 base, and 14 bases separated the two germline ends. CDR3 in DNA: TGTGCCAGCCACAGGGTCCGGCTGAACACCGGGGAGCTGTTTTTT. Protein sequence: CASHRVRLNTGELFF.

The chain couples TRBV24-1 to TRBJ2-7; unclear D gene. CDR3 length: 13 amino acids. With 7 bases removed from V and 4 bases from J, the gap between germline ends came to 13 bases. Germline-derived CDR1 and CDR2 are KGHDR and SFDVKD. As DNA, the CDR3 is TGTGCCACCAGCGCCGAGGTGGAGTACGAGCAGTACTTC. Translating it yields CATSAEVEYEQYF.

CDR3 nucleotide sequence: TGTGCCAGCAGTAGACAGGGGACGAACACTGAAGCTTTCTTT. It yields the protein CASSRQGTNTEAFF. This sequence joins TRBV2 and TRBJ1-1, with 8 bases aligning to TRBD1. The CDR3 is 14 residues long. Germline CDR1 reads SNHLY; CDR2 reads FYNNEI. V gave up 5 bases and J gave up 1 base; unmatched junction bases: 3.

The rearrangement uses TRBV11-2 and TRBJ2-2; maybe TRBD2 (5 bases). CDR1 and CDR2 (germline): SGHAT, FQNNGV. This CDR3 spans 11 amino acids. The V gene lost 10 bases and the J gene lost 6 bases, with 9 bases spanning the gap. The CDR3 DNA is TGTGCCAACAGAGGGTCCGGGGAGCTGTTTTTT. Translated, it gives CANRGSGELFF.

The genes are TRBV24-1 and TRBJ2-5, with TRBD2 matching 8 bases. Germline trimming cut 5 bases from V and 3 bases from J; bases unmatched to any gene: 10. Germline assignment: CDR1 KGHDR and CDR2 SFDVKD. The CDR3 length is 16 residues. CDR3 in amino acids: CATSGTSRGFEETQYF. CDR3 nucleotides: TGTGCCACCAGTGGGACTAGCCGGGGTTTTGAAGAGACCCAGTACTTC.

The V call is TRBV7-2, the J call TRBJ2-7, with D tentatively TRBD1 or TRBD2 (6 bases each). Germline V gene sequence: CDR1 SGHTA, CDR2 FQGNSA. Trimming cost V 0 bases and J 4 bases, with 16 bases left between them. The CDR3 totals 16 residues. This CDR3 reads CASSLAGPRGEYEQYF. As DNA, the CDR3 is TGTGCCAGCAGCTTAGCGGGGCCAAGGGGGGAGTACGAGCAGTACTTC.

The rearrangement links TRBV5-6 to TRBJ2-7; tentatively, D is TRBD2 (5 bases). Trimming shortened V by 1 base and J by 3 bases, and 11 bases separated the two germline ends. Germline CDR1 and CDR2: SGHDT and YYEEEE. The length of the CDR3 is 14 residues. This chain's CDR3 is CASSLFLANYEQYF. The DNA of the CDR3 is TGTGCCAGCAGCTTGTTTCTAGCCAACTACGAGCAGTACTTC.

The chain combines TRBV7-6 with TRBJ2-3; 7 nucleotides agree with TRBD1. CDR3 size: 13 residues. The trim removed 5 bases at V and 5 bases at J, leaving 4 bases unmatched. Germline values: CDR1 SGHVS, CDR2 FNYEAQ. CDR3 residues: CASSRQGGDTQYF. DNA for the CDR3: TGTGCCAGCAGCAGACAGGGTGGAGATACGCAGTATTTT.